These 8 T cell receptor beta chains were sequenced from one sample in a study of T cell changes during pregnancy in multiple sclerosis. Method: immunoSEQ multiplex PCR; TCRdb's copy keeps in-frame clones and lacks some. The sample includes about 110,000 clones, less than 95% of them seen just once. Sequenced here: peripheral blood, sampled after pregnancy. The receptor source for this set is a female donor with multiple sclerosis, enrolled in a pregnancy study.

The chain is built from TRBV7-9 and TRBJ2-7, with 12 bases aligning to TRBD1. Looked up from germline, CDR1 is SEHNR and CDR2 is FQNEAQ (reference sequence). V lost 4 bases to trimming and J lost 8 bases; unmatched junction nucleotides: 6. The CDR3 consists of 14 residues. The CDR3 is CASSSSGQGAKQYF. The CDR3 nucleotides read TGTGCCAGCAGCTCTTCGGGACAGGGGGCGAAGCAGTACTTC. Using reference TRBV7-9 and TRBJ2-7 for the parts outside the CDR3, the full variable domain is DTGVSQNPRHKITKRGQNVTFRCDPISEHNRLYWYRQTLGQGPEFLTYFQNEAQLEKSRLLSDRFSAERPKGSFSTLEIQRTEQGDSAMYLCASSSSGQGAKQYFGPGTRLTVT.

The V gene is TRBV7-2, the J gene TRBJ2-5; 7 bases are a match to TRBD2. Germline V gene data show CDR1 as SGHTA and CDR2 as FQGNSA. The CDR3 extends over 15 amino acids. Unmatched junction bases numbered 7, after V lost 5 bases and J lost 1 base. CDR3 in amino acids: CASSPPGGPQETQYF. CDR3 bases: TGTGCCAGCAGCCCACCGGGGGGTCCCCAAGAGACCCAGTACTTC.

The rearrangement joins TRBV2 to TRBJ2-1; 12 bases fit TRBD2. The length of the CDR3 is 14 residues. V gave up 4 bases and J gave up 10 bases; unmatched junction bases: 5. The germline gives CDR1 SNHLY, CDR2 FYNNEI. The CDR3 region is CASSGTSGAYEQFF. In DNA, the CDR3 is TGTGCCAGCAGTGGGACTAGCGGGGCCTACGAGCAGTTCTTC.

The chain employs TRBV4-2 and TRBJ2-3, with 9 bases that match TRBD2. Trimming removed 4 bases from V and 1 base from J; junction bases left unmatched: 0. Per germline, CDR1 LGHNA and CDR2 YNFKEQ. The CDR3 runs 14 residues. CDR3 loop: CASSRLAGTDTQYF. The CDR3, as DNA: TGTGCCAGCAGCCGACTAGCGGGCACAGATACGCAGTATTTT.

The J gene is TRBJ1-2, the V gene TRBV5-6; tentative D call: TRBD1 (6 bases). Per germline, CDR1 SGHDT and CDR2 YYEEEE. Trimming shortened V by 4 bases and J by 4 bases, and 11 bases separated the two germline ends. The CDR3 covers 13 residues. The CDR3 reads CASSANRAYGYTF. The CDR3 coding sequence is TGTGCCAGCAGCGCCAACAGGGCCTATGGCTACACCTTC.

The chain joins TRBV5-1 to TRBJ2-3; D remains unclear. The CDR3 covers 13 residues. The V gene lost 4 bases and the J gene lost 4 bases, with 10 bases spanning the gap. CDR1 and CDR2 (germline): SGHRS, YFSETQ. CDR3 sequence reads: CASSPSMADTQYF. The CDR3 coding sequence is TGCGCCAGCAGCCCCTCTATGGCAGATACGCAGTATTTT. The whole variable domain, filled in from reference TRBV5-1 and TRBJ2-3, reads KAGVTQTPRYLIKTRGQQVTLSCSPISGHRSVSWYQQTPGQGLQFLFEYFSETQRNKGNFPGRFSGRQFSNSRSEMNVSTLELGDSALYLCASSPSMADTQYFGPGTRLTVL.

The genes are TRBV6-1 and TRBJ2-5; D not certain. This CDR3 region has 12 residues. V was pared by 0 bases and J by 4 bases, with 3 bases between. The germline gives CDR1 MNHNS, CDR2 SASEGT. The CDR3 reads CASSEARETQYF. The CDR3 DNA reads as TGTGCCAGCAGTGAAGCGCGAGAGACCCAGTACTTC.

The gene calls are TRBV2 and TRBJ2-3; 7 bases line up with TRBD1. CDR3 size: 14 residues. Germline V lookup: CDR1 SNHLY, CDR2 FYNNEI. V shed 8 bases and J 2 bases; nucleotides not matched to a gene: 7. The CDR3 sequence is CASGFGQATDTQYF. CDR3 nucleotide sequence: TGTGCCAGCGGTTTCGGACAGGCCACAGATACGCAGTATTTT. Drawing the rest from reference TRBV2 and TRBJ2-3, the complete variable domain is EPEVTQTPSHQVTQMGQEVILRCVPISNHLYFYWYRQILGQKVEFLVSFYNNEISEKSEIFDDQFSVERPDGSNFTLKIRSTKLEDSAMYFCASGFGQATDTQYFGPGTRLTVL.